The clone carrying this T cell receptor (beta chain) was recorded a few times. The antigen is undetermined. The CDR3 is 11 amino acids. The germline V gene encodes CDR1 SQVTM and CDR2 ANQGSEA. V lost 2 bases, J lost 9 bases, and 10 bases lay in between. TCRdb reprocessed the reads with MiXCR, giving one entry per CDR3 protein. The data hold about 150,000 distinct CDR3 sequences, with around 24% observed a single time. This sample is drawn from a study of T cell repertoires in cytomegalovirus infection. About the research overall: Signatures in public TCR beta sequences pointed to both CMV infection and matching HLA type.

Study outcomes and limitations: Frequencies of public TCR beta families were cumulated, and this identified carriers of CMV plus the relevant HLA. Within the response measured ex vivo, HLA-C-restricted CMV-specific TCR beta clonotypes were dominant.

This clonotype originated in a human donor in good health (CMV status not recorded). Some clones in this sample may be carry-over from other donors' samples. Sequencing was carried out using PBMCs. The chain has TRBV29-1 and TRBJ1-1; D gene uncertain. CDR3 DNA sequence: TGCAGCGTTGAACAGGCAAACAAAGCTTTCTTT. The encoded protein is CSVEQANKAFF.